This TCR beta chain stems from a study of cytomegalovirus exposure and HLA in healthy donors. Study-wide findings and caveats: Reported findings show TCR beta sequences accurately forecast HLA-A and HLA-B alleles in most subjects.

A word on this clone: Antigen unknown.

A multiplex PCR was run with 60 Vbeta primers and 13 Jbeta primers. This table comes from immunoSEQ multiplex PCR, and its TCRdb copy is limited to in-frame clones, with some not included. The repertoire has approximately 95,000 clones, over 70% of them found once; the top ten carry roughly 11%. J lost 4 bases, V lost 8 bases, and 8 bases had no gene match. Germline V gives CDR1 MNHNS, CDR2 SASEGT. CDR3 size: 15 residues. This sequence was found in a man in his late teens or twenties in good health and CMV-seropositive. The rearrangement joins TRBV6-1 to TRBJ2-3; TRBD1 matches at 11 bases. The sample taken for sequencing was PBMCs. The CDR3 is CASGAGTGGPDTQYF. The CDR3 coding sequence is TGTGCCAGCGGCGCCGGGACAGGGGGTCCAGATACGCAGTATTTT.